One sample yielded the 4 T cell receptor beta chains listed below, sequenced in a study of T cell repertoires in cytomegalovirus infection. From the reads, TCRdb called clonotypes with MiXCR, one entry per CDR3 protein. The repertoire holds 200,000 to 300,000 distinct CDR3 sequences, with roughly 10% as singletons. The sequencing input was PBMCs. These receptors were obtained from a human donor in good health (CMV status not recorded). Some clones in this sample may be carry-over from other donors' samples.

V and J are TRBV2 and TRBJ1-5; D gene ambiguous. Germline V CDR1 and CDR2: SNHLY, FYNNEI. The ends were cut back, 6 bases at V and 2 bases at J, with 11 bases in the middle. This CDR3 has 14 amino acids. The CDR3 nucleotides are TGTGCCAGCAGAATAGGAGAGGGCAATCAGCCCCAGCATTTT. It specifies CASRIGEGNQPQHF.

This clonotype was observed a few times. The V gene is TRBV7-9, the J gene TRBJ2-5; tentative D call: TRBD2 (5 bases). With 6 bases removed from V and 1 base from J, the gap between germline ends came to 12 bases. This CDR3 region has 14 residues. The germline V gene has CDR1 SEHNR and CDR2 FQNEAQ (reference sequence). In DNA form, the CDR3 reads TGTGCCAGCAGGACTGAGCGGAGCCAAGAGACCCAGTACTTC. The encoded protein is CASRTERSQETQYF.

By share, this clonotype counts as medium-sized. The V gene is TRBV7-2, the J gene TRBJ1-1, with 7 bases identical to TRBD1. With 5 bases clipped from V and 4 bases from J, the junction kept 7 bases outside the gene matches. CDR1 and CDR2 from the germline V gene are SGHTA and FQGNSA. The CDR3 has 14 amino acids. CDR3 region: CASSLEWTGTEAFF. CDR3 DNA: TGTGCCAGCAGCCTAGAATGGACAGGCACTGAAGCTTTCTTT.

The chain joins TRBV15 to TRBJ2-1, with 8 bases fitting TRBD1. Germline CDR1 and CDR2: LNHNV and YYDKDF (reference sequence). The CDR3 has 16 residues. J gave up 5 bases and V 0 bases, and 6 bases lay outside the gene matches. This CDR3 is CATSRDQGANDNEQFF. As DNA, the CDR3 is TGTGCCACCAGCAGAGATCAGGGGGCGAATGACAATGAGCAGTTCTTC.